The clone carrying this TCR beta chain was seen more than once but under ten times. Its antigen is undetermined. Repertoires were generated with immunoSEQ multiplex PCR, while TCRdb's copy carries only in-frame clones and drops some. Among approximately 190,000 clones, around 90% were seen once, and the ten largest hold 0.99%. This sample is part of a study of T cell responses to AZD1222 COVID-19 vaccine. Study-wide findings and caveats: Only after the peak T cell response were repertoires sampled. Recipients of two AZD1222 doses showed rising Spike-specific TCR breadth and depth. Donors were mostly white British, more females; clonal diversity possibly underestimated.

The V gene lost 1 base and the J gene lost 6 bases, with 7 bases spanning the gap. This CDR3 is built from 12 residues. The germline gives CDR1 LGHDT, CDR2 YNNKEL (reference sequence). This TCR was recovered from an adult in good health. The sequencing used peripheral blood, collected on day 0 of AZD1222 vaccination. This chain connects TRBV3-1 (or the pseudogene TRBV3-2) to TRBJ2-7, with D possibly TRBD1 on 6 matching bases. The CDR3 protein is CASSQAGAEQYF. The CDR3 DNA is TGTGCCAGCAGCCAAGCAGGGGCCGAGCAGTACTTC.